This is a list of T cell receptor beta chains from one sample in a study of CD8+ T cells in alopecia areata. Some clones are missing from TCRdb's copy, which holds only in-frame ones; the method was immunoSEQ multiplex PCR. The table includes over 85,000 clones, about two thirds detected once. Sample: CD8+ T cells sorted from blood, taken between weeks 44 and 45, from a patient treated with tofacitinib. Source of these receptors: a human donor with alopecia areata. The CDR3 runs from the conserved cysteine through the conserved F or W. D genes are given only for firm matches. Not every row has a clone size; where given, it reads once, few, many or a size class.

clone_size j_call v_call d_call cdr3_nt cdr3_aa
once TRBJ1-1 TRBV11-2 . TGTGCCAGCAGCTTAGAGCATATGGGTGAAGCTTTCTTT CASSLEHMGEAFF
few TRBJ2-1 TRBV2 . TGTGCCAGCAGAGGCACCTACAATGAGCAGTTCTTC CASRGTYNEQFF
. TRBJ2-5 TRBV11-2 . TGTGCCAGCAGCTTACCACCGGGGAATAACTTGGAGACCCAGTACTTC CASSLPPGNNLETQYF
. TRBJ2-1 TRBV27 . TGTGCCAGCAGTCACCTGGCCGACAATGAGCAGTTCTTC CASSHLADNEQFF
. TRBJ2-7 TRBV5-1 . TGCGCCAGCAGCTTGGACAGGGACGAGCAGTACTTC CASSLDRDEQYF
few TRBJ2-7 TRBV29-1 . TGCAGCGTTCATCAGGGAAGCTCCTACGAGCAGTACTTC CSVHQGSSYEQYF
. TRBJ2-1 TRBV7-6 TRBD2 TGTGCCAGCAGCCCCCGGACTAGCGGGGGAGGGGAGCAGTTCTTC CASSPRTSGGGEQFF
. TRBJ1-5 TRBV27 . TGTGCCAGCAGTTTAGGTTCCTATCAGCCCCAGCATTTT CASSLGSYQPQHF
once TRBJ1-6 TRBV4-3 TRBD1 TGCGCCAGCAGCCAAGATCACAGGGGGTCCTCACCCCTCCACTTT CASSQDHRGSSPLHF
. TRBJ1-4 TRBV4-3 . TGCGCCAGCAGCCCATCAGGGGCAACTAATGAAAAACTGTTTTTT CASSPSGATNEKLFF
. TRBJ1-1 TRBV4-3 TRBD1 TGCGCCAGCAGCCAAGCGACAGGGGCTATGAACACTGAAGCTTTCTTT CASSQATGAMNTEAFF
. TRBJ2-7 TRBV4-3 . TGCGCCAGCAGCCAAGATAGATCTCAATCCTACGAGCAGTACTTC CASSQDRSQSYEQYF
. TRBJ2-1 TRBV10-3 . TGTGCCATCAGCACCGATTCGGGCTCCTACAATGAGCAGTTCTTC CAISTDSGSYNEQFF
. TRBJ1-1 TRBV12-5 . TGTGCTAGTGGCCTACCCGAATCGGACGTCCCGAACACTGAAGCTTTCTTT CASGLPESDVPNTEAFF
. TRBJ2-1 TRBV4-3 . TGCGCCAGCAGCCATTCAGTAAACAATGAGCAGTTCTTC CASSHSVNNEQFF
. TRBJ2-6 TRBV10-2 . TGCGCCAGCAGTGACCTAGACTCTGGGGCCAACGTCCTGACTTTC CASSDLDSGANVLTF
. TRBJ2-3 TRBV29-1 TRBD2 TGCAGCTCCGCGCTGGCGGGGGATTACACAGGTACGCAGTATTTT CSSALAGDYTGTQYF
. TRBJ2-7 TRBV11-2 TRBD1 TGTGCCAGCAGCATGACAGGGGGCTGGAACGAGCAGTACTTC CASSMTGGWNEQYF
. TRBJ2-1 TRBV30 . TGTGCCTGCCCCGGACTCCGATTAAATGAGCAGTTCTTC CACPGLRLNEQFF
. TRBJ2-5 TRBV10-2 TRBD1 TGCGCCAGCAGTGAGTTTCCCCGACAGGGGGCAAGGGAGACCCAGTACTTC CASSEFPRQGARETQYF
. TRBJ2-1 TRBV27 TRBD2 TGTGCCAGCGGCTGGACTAGCGGGGATGAGCAGTTCTTC CASGWTSGDEQFF
. TRBJ1-1 TRBV30 . TGTGCCTGGAGTGTACTGGCGAACACTGAAGCTTTCTTT CAWSVLANTEAFF
. TRBJ1-2 TRBV13 TRBD1 TGTGCCAGCAGTTCAGGGGGAATCTATGGCTACACCTTC CASSSGGIYGYTF
. TRBJ1-1 TRBV2 . TGTGCCAGCAGACCGGAGATGAACACTGAAGCTTTCTTT CASRPEMNTEAFF
few TRBJ2-3 TRBV6-4 TRBD1 TGTGCCAGCAGTGACTCGACAGGGGCCACAGATACGCAGTATTTT CASSDSTGATDTQYF
. TRBJ1-5 TRBV4-3 . TGCGCCAGCAGCCAAGATCTCCAAGGGGGTCAGCCCCAGCATTTT CASSQDLQGGQPQHF
. TRBJ2-7 TRBV25-1 . TGTGCCAGCAGTGATGCAGATACCCCTACCTACGAGCAGTACTTC CASSDADTPTYEQYF